This record looks at one TCR beta chain sequence and its context. These data originate in a study of blood T cell repertoires in COVID-19. Study overall: Some COVID-19 samples were acute and others convalescent; all came from the United States, Italy and Spain. T cells, B-cell-depleted T cells, or PBMCs provided the cDNA or gDNA that served as material.

TCRdb's copy holds only in-frame clones and misses some; the assay was immunoSEQ multiplex PCR. The data show 150,000 or so clones, roughly 85% seen once. V shed 3 bases, J shed 6 bases, and the junction held 10 bases outside the gene matches. Looked up from germline, CDR1 is SNHLY and CDR2 is FYNNEI. The CDR3 spans 15 residues. The receptor's source is a man aged 55 to 70 with acute or convalescent COVID-19. Material for sequencing was peripheral blood. The genes are TRBV2 and TRBJ1-1, with 7 positions matching TRBD1. CDR3 sequence: CASSELQGSMAEAFF. The CDR3 coding sequence is TGTGCCAGCAGTGAGTTACAGGGGAGTATGGCTGAAGCTTTCTTT. The full variable domain, completed using reference TRBV2 and TRBJ1-1, is EPEVTQTPSHQVTQMGQEVILRCVPISNHLYFYWYRQILGQKVEFLVSFYNNEISEKSEIFDDQFSVERPDGSNFTLKIRSTKLEDSAMYFCASSELQGSMAEAFFGQGTRLTVV.